A selection of T cell receptor beta chains follows, all from one sample in a study of cytomegalovirus exposure and HLA in healthy donors. The repertoire was sequenced with immunoSEQ multiplex PCR; TCRdb's copy has only in-frame clones and lacks some. The repertoire has about 200,000 clones, roughly 80% of them found once; the top ten carry 1.7%. Input material: PBMCs. Receptors originate from a woman in her late teens or twenties in good health and CMV-seronegative. CDR3s include the opening cysteine and the closing phenylalanine or tryptophan. D genes are given only for firm matches. Only some rows state a clone size, as once, few, many or a class for expanded clones.

clone size,V gene,D gene,J gene,CDR3 DNA,CDR3 protein
.,TRBV6-1,.,TRBJ2-7,TGTGCCAGCAGTGAAGCTGAGAGAGTCCCCTACGAGCAGTACTTC,CASSEAERVPYEQYF
.,TRBV28,TRBD1,TRBJ1-3,TGTGCCAGCAGTTCCAGACGCCGGGACAGGGTTACACTCGGAAACACCATATATTTT,CASSSRRRDRVTLGNTIYF
.,TRBV2,.,TRBJ2-3,TGTGCCAGCAGTGTAGGGGGCGGGGCAGATACGCAGTATTTT,CASSVGGGADTQYF
.,TRBV19,.,TRBJ2-1,TGTGCCAGTACGTTAGCTATGGGTGTGGGTAAGAATGAGCAGTTCTTC,CASTLAMGVGKNEQFF
.,TRBV5-4,TRBD2,TRBJ2-3,TGTGCCAGCAGCTTCGGTGCGGGAGGACTAGCCACAGATACGCAGTATTTT,CASSFGAGGLATDTQYF
.,TRBV18,.,TRBJ1-3,TGTGCCAGCTCACCTCTAGATTGGGGGCTTTCTGGAAACACCATATATTTT,CASSPLDWGLSGNTIYF
.,TRBV18,TRBD1,TRBJ2-6,TGTGCCAGCTCAAGACAGGGGAGGATTACCTCTGGGGCCAACGTCCTGACTTTC,CASSRQGRITSGANVLTF
.,TRBV7-2,.,TRBJ2-5,TGTGCCAGCAGCTTAGGCGGGGAGGAGACCCAGTACTTC,CASSLGGEETQYF
.,TRBV18,TRBD1,TRBJ1-5,TGTGCCAGCTCACCCGGACAGGGACGTAGCAATCAGCCCCAGCATTTT,CASSPGQGRSNQPQHF
.,TRBV30,.,TRBJ2-5,TGTGCCTGGAGTGTGAGAAAGACCCAGTACTTC,CAWSVRKTQYF
.,TRBV6-5,.,TRBJ1-2,TGTGCCAGCAGTTACTCGGAGGTCGACTATGGCTACACCTTC,CASSYSEVDYGYTF
.,TRBV6-6,.,TRBJ1-4,TGTGCCAGCTGGGACAATGGGGAAAAACTGTTTTTT,CASWDNGEKLFF
.,TRBV9,TRBD2,TRBJ2-1,TGTGCCAGCAGCACCTGGGGGGGCTCCTACAATGAGCAGTTCTTC,CASSTWGGSYNEQFF
.,TRBV5-1,TRBD1,TRBJ1-2,TGCGCCAGCAGCTTGGGATCAGGGGGTAACTATGGCTACACCTTC,CASSLGSGGNYGYTF
.,TRBV30,TRBD1,TRBJ2-4,TGTGCCGGACAGGGGGGCCTAACCATTGGGGGAAACATTCAGTACTTC,CAGQGGLTIGGNIQYF
.,TRBV27,.,TRBJ2-7,TGTGCCAGCAGCGATTTCTACGAGCAGTACTTC,CASSDFYEQYF
.,TRBV7-9,.,TRBJ2-1,TGTGCCAGCAGCTTAGGTGGACACACCAATGAGCAGTTCTTC,CASSLGGHTNEQFF
.,TRBV2,TRBD2,TRBJ2-1,TGTGCCAGCCGTATAGCGGGGCCTAACAATGAGCAGTTCTTC,CASRIAGPNNEQFF
.,TRBV18,.,TRBJ2-1,TGTGCCAGCTCACCGCGTCCAGGGAACAATGAGCAGTTCTTC,CASSPRPGNNEQFF
.,TRBV10-3,TRBD2,TRBJ2-1,TGTGCCACTACAAGTACTAGCGGGAACAATGAGCAGTTCTTC,CATTSTSGNNEQFF
.,TRBV28,TRBD2,TRBJ2-1,TGTGCCAGCAGAGAACCGGGACTAGCGGTACAAGTGGGGTCCTACAATGAGCAGTTCTTC,CASREPGLAVQVGSYNEQFF
.,TRBV11-2,.,TRBJ1-3,TGTGCCCGCAGCCCCCTTGCGGGCCACTCTGGAAACACCATATATTTT,CARSPLAGHSGNTIYF
once,TRBV6-5,.,TRBJ2-1,TGTGCCAGCAGCTCATCAGTAGCCCCCTACAATGAGCAGTTCTTC,CASSSSVAPYNEQFF
.,TRBV7-2,.,TRBJ2-7,TGTGCCAGCAGGGGGGGTGGGGGCTCCTACGAGCAGTACTTC,CASRGGGGSYEQYF
.,TRBV11-3,.,TRBJ1-4,TGTGCCAGCAGCCCTGGAGCGGATGGGGAAAAACTGTTTTTT,CASSPGADGEKLFF
.,TRBV19,TRBD1,TRBJ1-2,TGTGCCAGTACCCAACCCCGGGACAGGGGAGGCTATGGCTACACCTTC,CASTQPRDRGGYGYTF
few,TRBV6-5,TRBD2,TRBJ2-7,TGTGCCAGCAGCACCGGGACTAGCGGGAGCTACGAGCAGTACTTC,CASSTGTSGSYEQYF
.,TRBV7-2,TRBD2,TRBJ2-2,TGTGCCAGCAGCCAGCAAAGCGGGATGAACACCGGGGAGCTGTTTTTT,CASSQQSGMNTGELFF
.,TRBV10-3,.,TRBJ2-7,TGTGCCATCAGTGAGTTCGGCAGGACCTACGAGCAGTACTTC,CAISEFGRTYEQYF
.,TRBV7-2,.,TRBJ2-6,TGTGCCAGTTCCCAACAGAGACCCTCTGGGGCCAACGTCCTGACTTTC,CASSQQRPSGANVLTF
.,TRBV7-9,TRBD2,TRBJ2-7,TGTTCCAGCAGCTTAGCGACGAGCGGGGACCTACTGGACTACGAGCAGTACTTC,CSSSLATSGDLLDYEQYF
few,TRBV5-8,.,TRBJ2-3,TGTGCCACAGGGGGGAGCACAGATACGCAGTATTTT,CATGGSTDTQYF
.,TRBV13,TRBD2,TRBJ2-3,TGTGCCAGCAGCTTAAGCGGGAGGGTACATACGCAGTATTTT,CASSLSGRVHTQYF
.,TRBV19,.,TRBJ1-1,TGTGCCAGTAGTTATTCGGTCCCCCCGGGGGCTGAAGCTTTCTTT,CASSYSVPPGAEAFF
once,TRBV28,.,TRBJ1-2,TGTGCCAGCAGTTTAGGCACTAACTATGGCTACACCTTC,CASSLGTNYGYTF
.,TRBV30,.,TRBJ1-3,TGTGCCTGGAGTTCAGGGGACCCAGGCTCTGGAAACACCACATATTTT,CAWSSGDPGSGNTTYF
.,TRBV28,.,TRBJ1-2,TGTGCCAGCAGAAGACAGGATTACTACTATGGCTACACCTTC,CASRRQDYYYGYTF
.,TRBV27,.,TRBJ2-1,TGTGCCAGCAGTTTACAGGGGCATGAGCAGTTCTTC,CASSLQGHEQFF
.,TRBV10-2,.,TRBJ2-1,TGCGCCAGCAGGCAGACAGACTACAATGAGCAGTTCTTC,CASRQTDYNEQFF
.,TRBV21-1,.,TRBJ1-1,TGTGCCAGCAGCACCGACATAAAAGCTTTCTTT,CASSTDIKAFF
few,TRBV10-1,.,TRBJ1-1,TGCGCCAGCAGTGGGGGACACGGGCGAAACACTGAAGCTTTCTTT,CASSGGHGRNTEAFF
.,TRBV11-3,.,TRBJ1-3,TGTGCCAGCAGCTTAGTCGCGGATGGAAACACCATATATTTT,CASSLVADGNTIYF
.,TRBV4-2,TRBD2,TRBJ2-3,TGTGCCAGCAGCCATCGGACCGTGGGGGAGGGGTCCACAGATACGCAGTATTTT,CASSHRTVGEGSTDTQYF
.,TRBV28,.,TRBJ1-5,TGTGCCAGCTACTGGGAGGGTCGTGGACAGCCCCAGCATTTT,CASYWEGRGQPQHF
.,TRBV4-3,TRBD2,TRBJ2-3,TGCGCCAGCAGCCAAAGGGTAGGAGCGGGGTACACAGATACGCAGTATTTT,CASSQRVGAGYTDTQYF
.,TRBV6-6,.,TRBJ1-1,TGTGCCAGCAGTTACTCGGCAGGGAAGGACACTGAAGCTTTCTTT,CASSYSAGKDTEAFF
.,TRBV7-6,TRBD1,TRBJ1-2,TGTGCCTGCAGCGGGGACAGAGCTTCTAACTATGGCTACACCTTC,CACSGDRASNYGYTF
.,TRBV29-1,TRBD1,TRBJ2-7,TGCAGCGTTGAGGGCGACAGGGGCCACGGGGGCTACGAGCAGTACTTC,CSVEGDRGHGGYEQYF
.,TRBV9,TRBD1,TRBJ2-1,TGTGCCAGCAGCGCCCGGGACAGCTACAATGAGCAGTTCTTC,CASSARDSYNEQFF
.,TRBV9,.,TRBJ2-1,TGTGCCAGCAGCGTAGTTTCGTCAGGGGCTTGGCAGTTCTTC,CASSVVSSGAWQFF
.,TRBV29-1,TRBD2,TRBJ2-3,TGCAGCGTTGATGCGGGACTAGCTGGCGACGCAGATACGCAGTATTTT,CSVDAGLAGDADTQYF
.,TRBV21-1,.,TRBJ1-2,TGTGCCAGCATCGACAGGGGCTACTATGGCTACACCTTC,CASIDRGYYGYTF
few,TRBV27,.,TRBJ1-5,TGTGCCAGCAGTGGGCAGGGTGGCCAGCCCCAGCATTTT,CASSGQGGQPQHF
.,TRBV5-8,TRBD1,TRBJ2-2,TGTGCCAGCAGCCGGGACAGAACGAACACCGGGGAGCTGTTTTTT,CASSRDRTNTGELFF
.,TRBV19,.,TRBJ2-3,TGTGCCAGTACCCCAGGACACCTCACAGATACGCAGTATTTT,CASTPGHLTDTQYF